Included here is one TCR beta chain sequence, with context. Its target is not known. The data derive from a study of T cells in localized non-small cell lung cancer. Findings and limits, study-wide: The highest T cell clonality was in uninvolved adjacent lung, above tumor. A median of 57 clones ranked among the top 100 in tumor appeared in adjacent lung. Since sequencing was restricted to only one region of the tumor, intratumor heterogeneity remains a possibility.

Profiled with immunoSEQ multiplex PCR; TCRdb holds only in-frame clones, not every one. The sample consists of around 900 clones, 29% of them appearing once. Germline-derived CDR1 and CDR2 are GTSNPN and SVGIG (reference sequence). The trim removed 7 bases at V and 6 bases at J, leaving 9 bases unmatched. CDR3 length: 13 amino acids. Each adjacent lung sample was taken at least 2 cm from the tumor margin and was free of atypia. The V gene is TRBV30, the J gene TRBJ1-1, with TRBD1 matching over 9 bases. This sequence originates from a woman aged 35 to 69 with stage I squamous cell lung carcinoma. The sample here was normal lung tissue next to the tumor, taken before any cancer treatment. This CDR3 is CASTGTGNSEAFF. CDR3 sequence (DNA): TGTGCCTCAACCGGGACAGGGAATTCTGAAGCTTTCTTT.